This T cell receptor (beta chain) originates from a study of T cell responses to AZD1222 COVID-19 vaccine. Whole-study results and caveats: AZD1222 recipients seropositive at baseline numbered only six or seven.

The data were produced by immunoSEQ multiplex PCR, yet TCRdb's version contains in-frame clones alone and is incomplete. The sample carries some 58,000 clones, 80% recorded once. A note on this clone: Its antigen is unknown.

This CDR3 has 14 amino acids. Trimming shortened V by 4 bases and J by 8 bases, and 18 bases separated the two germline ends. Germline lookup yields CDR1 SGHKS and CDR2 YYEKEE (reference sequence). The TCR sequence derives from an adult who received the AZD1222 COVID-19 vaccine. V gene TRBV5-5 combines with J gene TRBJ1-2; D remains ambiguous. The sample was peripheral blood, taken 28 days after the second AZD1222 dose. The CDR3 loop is CASSHVGLLGGYTF. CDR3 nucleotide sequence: TGTGCCAGCAGCCACGTCGGCCTCCTTGGAGGCTACACCTTC. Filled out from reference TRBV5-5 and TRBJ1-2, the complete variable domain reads DAGVTQSPTHLIKTRGQQVTLRCSPISGHKSVSWYQQVLGQGPQFIFQYYEKEERGRGNFPDRFSARQFPNYSSELNVNALLLGDSALYLCASSHVGLLGGYTFGSGTRLTVV.